A single sample gave rise to the 10 T cell receptor beta chains below, sequenced in a study of blood T cell repertoires in COVID-19. Assay used: immunoSEQ multiplex PCR; TCRdb lists only in-frame clones, some missing. The sample has some 150,000 clones, less than 80% seen once. The sequenced sample was peripheral blood. These receptors all stem from a woman older than 75 with active or convalescent COVID-19.

The chain links TRBV28 to TRBJ1-3, with 8 bases aligning to TRBD1. CDR3 length: 20 residues. The germline V gene encodes CDR1 MDHEN and CDR2 SYDVKM. V lost 4 bases, J lost 5 bases, and 22 bases stayed unmatched. CDR3 sequence reads: CASSSKLSDRGHPHRNTIYF. Here the CDR3 DNA reads TGTGCCAGCAGTTCCAAACTCTCAGACAGGGGACACCCGCACAGAAACACCATATATTTT.

The chain is built from TRBV3-1 (or the pseudogene TRBV3-2) and TRBJ1-6, with 7 bases fitting TRBD1. The J segment lost 9 bases and the V segment lost 1 base, leaving 9 bases of the junction unmatched. The CDR3 totals 16 residues. Germline V CDR1 and CDR2: LGHDT, YNNKEL (reference sequence). CDR3 residues: CASSQATGRLGSPLHF. In DNA form, the CDR3 reads TGTGCCAGCAGCCAAGCGACAGGGCGGCTAGGTTCACCCCTCCACTTT.

V usage is TRBV5-1 and J usage is TRBJ2-1, with TRBD2 matching 11 bases. This CDR3 is built from 17 residues. Germline V CDR1 and CDR2: SGHRS, YFSETQ. Trimming at V came to 0 bases and at J to 5 bases, leaving 7 bases not matched to a gene. The DNA for the CDR3 is TGCGCCAGCAGCTTGGACACCGGGACTAGCGGACACAATGAGCAGTTCTTC. Translated: CASSLDTGTSGHNEQFF.

This sequence joins TRBV9 and TRBJ2-2; 7 bases agree with TRBD1. V was pared by 0 bases and J by 7 bases, with 6 bases of the junction left unmatched. The CDR3 length is 15 residues. Germline CDR1 reads SGDLS; CDR2 reads YYNGEE. CDR3 in DNA: TGTGCCAGCAGCGTAGAAGGGGGCTTGATCGGGGAGCTGTTTTTT. It is translated as CASSVEGGLIGELFF. Using reference TRBV9 and TRBJ2-2 for the parts outside the CDR3, the full variable domain is DSGVTQTPKHLITATGQRVTLRCSPRSGDLSVYWYQQSLDQGLQFLIQYYNGEERAKGNILERFSAQQFPDLHSELNLSSLELGDSALYFCASSVEGGLIGELFFGEGSRLTVL.

This sequence joins TRBV5-4 and TRBJ1-2; D perhaps matches TRBD1 (5 bases). This CDR3 comprises 12 residues. Germline V gives CDR1 SGHNT, CDR2 YYREEE (reference sequence). V was shortened by 0 bases and J by 7 bases, with 7 bases between the two germline ends. The CDR3 DNA reads TGTGCCAGCAGCTTGGCAGGGTTTGGCTACACCTTC. Its protein product is CASSLAGFGYTF.

The chain carries TRBV2 and TRBJ1-5; TRBD1 might be the D (6 bases). CDR3 size: 18 residues. The germline V and J ends were trimmed by 4 bases and 0 bases, with 19 bases remaining between them. Per the germline V gene, CDR1 is SNHLY and CDR2 is FYNNEI. The DNA of the CDR3 is TGTGCCAGCAGTGGTACAGGGAAGAAGCTATATAGCAATCAGCCCCAGCATTTT. It specifies CASSGTGKKLYSNQPQHF.

The rearrangement links TRBV3-1 (or the pseudogene TRBV3-2) to TRBJ2-1; D is possibly TRBD1 (5 bases). CDR1 LGHDT and CDR2 YNNKEL come from the germline V gene (reference sequence). V shed 4 bases and J shed 12 bases, with 16 bases lying between them. This CDR3 has 13 residues. DNA of the CDR3: TGTGCCAGCAGCCCTAGACAGTCATTCGCGCAGTTCTTC. This sequence encodes CASSPRQSFAQFF.

The chain uses TRBV13 and TRBJ1-5, with D uncertain. V gave up 1 base and J gave up 1 base, with 5 bases separating them. Germline loops: CDR1 PRHDT, CDR2 FYEKMQ (reference sequence). The CDR3 runs 14 residues. This CDR3 reads CASSLAGSNQPQHF. The CDR3 nucleotides are TGTGCCAGCAGCTTAGCCGGGAGCAATCAGCCCCAGCATTTT.

The chain has TRBV29-1 and TRBJ2-7, with unresolved D. Trimming removed 7 bases at V and 5 bases at J, with 12 bases between. The germline V gene encodes CDR1 SQVTM and CDR2 ANQGSEA. The CDR3 consists of 11 residues. The CDR3 DNA reads as TGCAGCGCCCGACTGGCGCACGAGCAGTACTTC. It specifies CSARLAHEQYF.

In its sample, this clone was seen once. This chain uses TRBV14 with TRBJ1-3; tentatively, D is TRBD1 (6 bases). This CDR3 has 15 residues. V was pared by 3 bases and J by 0 bases, with 9 bases between. Germline CDR1 and CDR2: SGHDN and FVKESK. CDR3 residues: CASSQGHLSGNTIYF. The CDR3 region has the DNA TGTGCCAGCAGCCAGGGACACCTCTCTGGAAACACCATATATTTT.